The sample holds a few counts of the clone carrying this T cell receptor beta chain. CDR1 is SNHLY, CDR2 FYNNEI, per germline. After removal of 4 bases from V and 4 bases from J, the junction contained 10 bases not matched to a gene. The CDR3 spans 16 residues. This sample stems from a study of identical twins. TCRdb fed the 5' RACE reads into MiXCR, producing one record per CDR3 protein. Counted here are 500,000 to 650,000 distinct CDR3 sequences, 20% to 25% occurring once; the ten biggest clones make up around 0.5%. These data were likewise used in another study, on yellow fever vaccine responses in identical twins. From that paper: After vaccination, twins' T cell response reportedly seemed partly convergent, partly personalized.

Sequencing was performed on CD4+ T cells sorted from blood. The receptor was isolated from a woman younger than 35 in good health. This chain joins TRBV2 and TRBJ2-3; 8 bases are shared with TRBD2. The CDR3 protein is CASSVNGGAMADTQYF. The CDR3 nucleotides are TGTGCCAGCAGTGTGAACGGGGGGGCGATGGCAGATACGCAGTATTTT. The full variable domain, completed using reference TRBV2 and TRBJ2-3, is EPEVTQTPSHQVTQMGQEVILRCVPISNHLYFYWYRQILGQKVEFLVSFYNNEISEKSEIFDDQFSVERPDGSNFTLKIRSTKLEDSAMYFCASSVNGGAMADTQYFGPGTRLTVL.